This T cell receptor beta chain was documented in a study of T-cell memory formation after mild COVID-19. Study background: Clusters were largely donor specific.

This CDR3 has 12 residues. Germline V gene data show CDR1 as DFQATT and CDR2 as SNEGSKA (reference sequence). The V and J ends lost 3 bases and 3 bases respectively, with 9 bases between them. TCRdb reanalysed the 5' RACE reads using MiXCR and keeps one entry per CDR3 protein. The sample contains 110,000 to 150,000 distinct CDR3 sequences, 25% of which appear only once. This clonotype was seen more than once but under ten times. The chain recombines TRBV20-1 with TRBJ2-7; the D call may be TRBD1 or TRBD2 (5 bases each). Sequenced input: PBMCs or a T cell subset sorted from them (not recorded which). The receptor was derived from an adult woman who had mild COVID-19 (a few samples of this study predate the infection). Cell type and time point are not known. This chain's CDR3 is CSASGASYEQYF. In DNA, the CDR3 is TGCAGTGCTAGCGGGGCAAGCTACGAGCAGTACTTC.